This T cell receptor (beta chain) was found in a study of cytomegalovirus exposure and HLA in healthy donors. Notes on the study in general: Published work reported that the classifier diagnosed cytomegalovirus status with high specificity and sensitivity. Segments of the TCR beta V type were, in most cases, productive about 87% or about 30% of the time in an earlier analysis. TCR beta chains numbering under 200 were designated cytomegalovirus-associated.

CDR3 length: 15 amino acids. Trimming pared 4 bases from V and 0 bases from J, leaving 13 bases between. Germline lookup yields CDR1 SGHDN and CDR2 FVKESK. This clone has only one observation. Its antigen is currently unknown. 13 Jbeta primers and 60 Vbeta primers were used for the PCR. TCRdb keeps only in-frame clones here, not all; method: immunoSEQ multiplex PCR. The sample includes around 180,000 clones, 84% of them seen just once. This sequence was found in a young man in good health and CMV-seronegative. The specimen was PBMCs. V and J are TRBV14 and TRBJ2-7, with a tentative D call TRBD1 (6 bases). CDR3 bases: TGTGCCAGCAGCCTAAACACAGGGCCCTCCTACGAGCAGTACTTC. Protein: CASSLNTGPSYEQYF.